Each of the 22 T cell receptor beta chains below was sequenced from the same sample in a study of PD-L1 blockade in urothelial cancer. This table comes from immunoSEQ multiplex PCR, and its TCRdb copy is limited to in-frame clones, with some not included. Counted here are 35,000 to 45,000 clones, 35% to 40% occurring once; the ten biggest clones make up more than 8.5%. This specimen consisted of tumor tissue, obtained before atezolizumab (anti-PD-L1) treatment. These receptors all come from a man in his 60s with urothelial cancer.

This sequence joins TRBV30 and TRBJ1-1; D unresolved. The CDR3 loop spans 14 amino acids. Trimming shortened V by 3 bases and J by 1 base, and 12 bases separated the two germline ends. From germline, CDR1 is GTSNPN and CDR2 SVGIG (reference sequence). CDR3 amino acids: CAWSGNRGNTEAFF. As DNA, the CDR3 is TGTGCCTGGAGCGGTAACCGGGGGAACACTGAAGCTTTCTTT.

DNA of the CDR3: TGTGCCTGGAGTAGAGGGCCCGGGGCCAACGTCCTGACTTTC. It yields the protein CAWSRGPGANVLTF. The chain couples TRBV30 to TRBJ2-6; D is perhaps TRBD2 (5 bases). CDR1 is GTSNPN and CDR2 is SVGIG in the germline V gene (reference sequence). V was cut by 2 bases and J by 4 bases, with 9 bases left in between. The CDR3 extends over 14 amino acids.

The chain is built from TRBV5-1 and TRBJ2-5; the match to TRBD1 covers 8 bases. The germline CDR1 and CDR2 sequences are SGHRS and YFSETQ. CDR3 size: 14 residues. With 2 bases clipped from V and 4 bases from J, the junction kept 4 bases outside the gene matches. The CDR3 DNA reads as TGCGCCAGCAGCTTCGACAGGGGAGGAGAGACCCAGTACTTC. Translated: CASSFDRGGETQYF.

This chain connects TRBV28 to TRBJ2-5, with D unresolved. CDR3 length equals 13 residues. The V gene's germline CDR1 is MDHEN and CDR2 SYDVKM. Trimming took off 2 bases at V and 5 bases at J, with 9 bases between the two ends. CDR3 nucleotides: TGTGCCAGCAGTTTAGTGTCTACGGAGACCCAGTACTTC. This sequence encodes CASSLVSTETQYF.

The chain joins TRBV29-1 to TRBJ2-1; D unclear. Per the germline V gene, CDR1 is SQVTM and CDR2 is ANQGSEA. This CDR3 region has 12 residues. Trimming left V 8 bases short and J 2 bases short, with 10 bases between. CDR3 residues: CSFATAYNEQFF. The CDR3 nucleotides read TGCAGCTTCGCGACCGCCTACAATGAGCAGTTCTTC.

The V call is TRBV5-1, the J call TRBJ2-3, with TRBD2 matching over 7 bases. The junction had 12 bases not matched to a gene; V was cut back by 7 bases and J by 4 bases. The CDR3 runs 15 residues. CDR1 SGHRS and CDR2 YFSETQ come from the germline V gene. The DNA for the CDR3 is TGCGCCAGCCGGGATGAGGGAGGGCCAGCAGATACGCAGTATTTT. This gives the protein CASRDEGGPADTQYF.

This clone was seen more than once but under ten times. This rearrangement joins TRBV6-7 to TRBJ2-4, with 10 positions matching TRBD1. TRBV6-7 is an ORF for which the function is uncertain. The CDR3 covers 15 residues. With 6 bases clipped from V and 4 bases from J, the junction kept 6 bases outside the gene matches. Written as DNA, the CDR3 is TGTGCCAGCAGCTACGGGGGACAGGGGAAAAACATTCAGTACTTC. The encoded protein is CASSYGGQGKNIQYF.

V is TRBV9 and J is TRBJ2-1; 9 bases are a match to TRBD1. The CDR3 is made up of 15 amino acids. J gave up 2 bases and V 4 bases, and 4 bases lay outside the gene matches. Germline lookup yields CDR1 SGDLS and CDR2 YYNGEE. CDR3 loop: CASSSGTGTYNEQFF. The DNA for the CDR3 is TGTGCCAGCAGCTCCGGGACAGGGACCTACAATGAGCAGTTCTTC.

The chain links TRBV28 to TRBJ1-2, with D unclear. Germline V CDR1 and CDR2: MDHEN, SYDVKM. The CDR3 is made up of 14 amino acids. V was clipped by 3 bases and J by 8 bases, with 16 bases between them. The CDR3 sequence: CASSFENLLGGYTF. CDR3 DNA sequence: TGTGCCAGCAGTTTTGAGAACCTGCTCGGGGGCTACACCTTC.

This clone was seen a handful of times. The V gene is TRBV9, the J gene TRBJ2-7; 8 bases map to TRBD1. Losses at the gene ends were 2 bases for V and 3 bases for J; bases not matched to a gene: 4. CDR3 length: 14 residues. Germline CDR1 reads SGDLS; CDR2 reads YYNGEE. CDR3 nucleotide sequence: TGTGCCAGCAGCGTTGGACAGGGCGTCTACGAGCAGTACTTC. It yields the protein CASSVGQGVYEQYF.

This clone was detected a few times. The chain employs TRBV15 and TRBJ1-1; 7 bases agree with TRBD1. CDR1 is LNHNV and CDR2 is YYDKDF in the germline V gene (reference sequence). V shed 5 bases, J shed 4 bases, and the junction held 10 bases outside the gene matches. CDR3 length: 15 residues. The CDR3 coding sequence is TGTGCCACCAGCGGGACACAGGGGAAGGGCACTGAAGCTTTCTTT. Its protein is CATSGTQGKGTEAFF. Looking up the rest from reference TRBV15 and TRBJ1-1 gives the full variable domain: DAMVIQNPRYQVTQFGKPVTLSCSQTLNHNVMYWYQQKSSQAPKLLFHYYDKDFNNEADTPDNFQSRRPNTSFCFLDIRSPGLGDTAMYLCATSGTQGKGTEAFFGQGTRLTVV.

The CDR3 spells CASRAGAIGYTF. DNA of the CDR3: TGTGCCAGCAGGGCCGGAGCTATTGGCTACACCTTC. V is TRBV6-7 and J is TRBJ1-2; the D is unclear. TRBV6-7 belongs to the ORF category, with a function that is uncertain. This CDR3 comprises 12 residues. V lost 6 bases and J lost 7, with 12 bases in between.

In this sample, this clone turned up a few times. The V gene is TRBV18, the J gene TRBJ2-4; the D is unclear. The CDR3 consists of 12 residues. Germline-derived CDR1 and CDR2 are KGHSH and LQKENI. Trimming left V 3 bases short and J 11 bases short, with 11 bases between. In DNA, the CDR3 is TGTGCCAGCTCACCGGAAGGTAAAGTTCAGTACTTC. It encodes CASSPEGKVQYF.

This clone was recorded many times. The chain uses TRBV28 and TRBJ2-5; 8 bases fit TRBD1. The germline CDR1 and CDR2 sequences are MDHEN and SYDVKM. V shed 5 bases, J shed 2 bases, and the junction held 4 bases outside the gene matches. The CDR3 spans 14 residues. Written as DNA, the CDR3 is TGTGCCAGCAGTCAGGGACAGGATCAAGAGACCCAGTACTTC. This translates into CASSQGQDQETQYF.

This chain's CDR3 is CASRRDSHSPLHF. In DNA, the CDR3 is TGTGCCAGCAGGCGGGACAGCCATTCACCCCTCCACTTT. The genes are TRBV6-8 and TRBJ1-6; 7 positions agree with TRBD1. This CDR3 is 13 amino acids long. The junction had 4 bases not matched to a gene; V was cut back by 6 bases and J by 8 bases. CDR1 is MNHGY and CDR2 is SAAAGT in the germline V gene.

The chain is built from TRBV29-1 and TRBJ2-3; TRBD2 aligns across 7 bases. The germline gives CDR1 SQVTM, CDR2 ANQGSEA. The CDR3 runs to 12 residues. V was clipped by 8 bases and J by 2 bases; unmatched bases: 4. The CDR3 DNA reads TGCAGCACGGGGGGAGTCACAGATACGCAGTATTTT. Translating it yields CSTGGVTDTQYF.

This clone has more than one count but fewer than ten. This chain joins TRBV10-3 and TRBJ2-7; TRBD2 matches 7 bases. Germline V lookup: CDR1 ENHRY, CDR2 SYGVKD. Trimming removed 0 bases from V and 6 bases from J; junction bases left unmatched: 8. The length of the CDR3 is 15 residues. CDR3 sequence: CAISESSGTTSEQYF. The CDR3 DNA is TGTGCCATCAGTGAGTCTTCCGGGACTACCTCCGAGCAGTACTTC.

This clone was detected ten times or more. The chain couples TRBV7-6 to TRBJ2-3; 8 positions agree with TRBD1. The V and J ends lost 2 bases and 4 bases, in that order; junction bases with no gene match: 8. This CDR3 comprises 16 residues. From germline, CDR1 is SGHVS and CDR2 FNYEAQ. The CDR3 protein is CASSLQGARGADTQYF. Written as DNA, the CDR3 is TGTGCCAGCAGCTTACAGGGGGCCCGCGGAGCAGATACGCAGTATTTT.

J is TRBJ2-1 and V is TRBV5-1; D gene unclear. Between the trimmed V and J ends, which lost 4 bases and 2 bases, there was a span of 10 bases. The germline gives CDR1 SGHRS, CDR2 YFSETQ. This CDR3 is built from 14 residues. CDR3 sequence reads: CASSLNTPYNEQFF. In DNA form, the CDR3 reads TGCGCCAGCAGCCTAAATACCCCCTACAATGAGCAGTTCTTC.

The sample holds a few counts of this clone. The chain uses TRBV6-8 and TRBJ1-1; 7 nucleotides align to TRBD1. CDR3 length: 14 residues. Per the germline V gene, CDR1 is MNHGY and CDR2 is SAAAGT. Losses at the gene ends were 8 bases for V and 6 bases for J; bases not matched to a gene: 12. CDR3 loop: CASQRGGGAPEAFF. The CDR3, as DNA: TGTGCCAGCCAAAGGGGAGGGGGCGCTCCTGAAGCTTTCTTT.

This clone was recorded a few times. The rearrangement uses TRBV6-7 and TRBJ2-4; TRBD1 matches at 8 bases. TRBV6-7 is an open reading frame whose function is uncertain. The CDR3 has 15 residues. V shed 7 bases, J shed 3 bases, and the junction held 8 bases outside the gene matches. The CDR3 coding sequence is TGTGCCAGCAAATCTACCGGGACAGGCAAAAACATTCAGTACTTC. Translation gives CASKSTGTGKNIQYF.

This clone came up a few times. This chain uses TRBV4-1 with TRBJ1-2; D possibly corresponds to TRBD1 (5 bases). The germline V gene has CDR1 MGHRA and CDR2 YSYEKL. Deletions cut 2 bases from V and 4 bases from J, with 11 bases between. The CDR3 sequence is 14 residues long. Here the CDR3 reads CASSQSRQSYGYTF. CDR3 DNA sequence: TGCGCCAGCAGCCAATCAAGACAGAGCTATGGCTACACCTTC.